What follows are 15 T cell receptor beta chains derived from one specimen sequenced in a study of blood T cell repertoires in COVID-19. Only in-frame clones appear in the TCRdb table, and some are missing; sequencing was by immunoSEQ multiplex PCR. The sample records approximately 71,000 clones, 70% to 80% being singletons. The specimen sequenced was peripheral blood. The receptor source for this set is a human donor in a cohort sampled during active COVID-19.

V gene TRBV28 combines with J gene TRBJ1-6; 8 bases match TRBD1. The CDR3 loop spans 14 amino acids. The germline CDR1 and CDR2 sequences are MDHEN and SYDVKM. J was trimmed by 6 bases and V by 6 bases; bases with no gene match: 4. In DNA form, the CDR3 reads TGTGCCAGCAGACCGGGACAGGCTAATTCACCCCTCCACTTT. It yields the protein CASRPGQANSPLHF.

The rearrangement joins TRBV28 to TRBJ2-4; D uncertain. Trimming left V 4 bases short and J 2 bases short, with 9 bases between. The CDR3 loop spans 14 amino acids. Per germline, CDR1 MDHEN and CDR2 SYDVKM. The CDR3 sequence: CASSSSPPKNIQYF. CDR3 sequence (DNA): TGTGCCAGCAGTTCGTCCCCCCCCAAAAACATTCAGTACTTC.

V is TRBV7-2 and J is TRBJ2-7; TRBD1 is a possible D gene (5 bases). Germline V lookup: CDR1 SGHTA, CDR2 FQGNSA. V lost 3 bases, J lost 1 base, and 10 bases lay in between. CDR3 size: 14 residues. CDR3 nucleotide sequence: TGTGCCAGCAGCTTCCAGGGAAGGTCCTACGAGCAGTACTTC. Encoded protein: CASSFQGRSYEQYF. The full variable domain, in which reference TRBV7-2 and TRBJ2-7 provide the parts outside the CDR3, is GAGVSQSPSNKVTEKGKDVELRCDPISGHTALYWYRQSLGQGLEFLIYFQGNSAPDKSGLPSDRFSAERTGGSVSTLTIQRTQQEDSAVYLCASSFQGRSYEQYFGPGTRLTVT.

The CDR3 DNA reads TGTGCCAGCAGCTTAGGAGCGGCGGGAACAGATACGCAGTATTTT. Protein sequence: CASSLGAAGTDTQYF. This chain uses TRBV7-9 with TRBJ2-3; D might be TRBD2 (6 bases). V gave up 1 base and J gave up 3 bases, with 11 bases separating them. CDR1 is SEHNR and CDR2 is FQNEAQ in the germline V gene (reference sequence). CDR3 size: 15 residues.

V and J are TRBV7-8 and TRBJ2-2; D not certain. CDR1 and CDR2 from the germline V gene are SGHVS and FQNEAQ. The CDR3 sequence is 15 residues long. Trimming pared 1 base from V and 2 bases from J, leaving 8 bases between. The DNA of the CDR3 is TGTGCCAGCAGCTTAGGCGCTTCAAACACCGGGGAGCTGTTTTTT. Translated: CASSLGASNTGELFF.

The chain links TRBV28 to TRBJ2-1, with TRBD1 matching 7 bases. CDR1 is MDHEN and CDR2 is SYDVKM in the germline V gene. J lost 3 bases, V lost 4 bases, and 9 bases had no gene match. This CDR3 is 16 amino acids long. The CDR3: CASSSWGTANYNEQFF. DNA of the CDR3: TGTGCCAGCAGTTCCTGGGGGACAGCTAACTACAATGAGCAGTTCTTC. The full variable domain, its missing parts supplied by reference TRBV28 and TRBJ2-1, is DVKVTQSSRYLVKRTGEKVFLECVQDMDHENMFWYRQDPGLGLRLIYFSYDVKMKEKGDIPEGYSVSREKKERFSLILESASTNQTSMYLCASSSWGTANYNEQFFGPGTRLTVL.

The chain has TRBV19 and TRBJ2-2; tentatively, D is TRBD2 (5 bases). The CDR3 is made up of 14 amino acids. The germline V gene encodes CDR1 LNHDA and CDR2 SQIVND (reference sequence). Trimming cost V 6 bases and J 3 bases, with 11 bases left between them. CDR3 sequence reads: CASRWARDTGELFF. For the CDR3, the DNA is TGTGCCAGTAGGTGGGCGCGGGACACCGGGGAGCTGTTTTTT.

The chain carries TRBV14 and TRBJ2-6, with D perhaps matching TRBD1 (5 bases). The CDR3 runs 17 residues. Looked up from germline, CDR1 is SGHDN and CDR2 is FVKESK. V dropped 5 bases and J dropped 0 bases, with 14 bases sitting between them. CDR3 DNA sequence: TGTGCCAGCAGCGCAGGGTTTACCGCCTCTGGGGCCAACGTCCTGACTTTC. Amino acid sequence: CASSAGFTASGANVLTF.

The chain uses TRBV7-2 and TRBJ1-6; 7 positions match TRBD1. Trimming removed 5 bases from V and 10 bases from J; junction bases left unmatched: 20. Germline V gene lookup returns CDR1 SGHTA and CDR2 FQGNSA. The CDR3 consists of 18 residues. CDR3 in DNA: TGTGCCAGCAGCCTTGGCTCGCCGGGACAGAGGAGGCCCTCACCCCTCCACTTT. Its protein is CASSLGSPGQRRPSPLHF. The full variable domain, rest sourced from reference TRBV7-2 and TRBJ1-6, is GAGVSQSPSNKVTEKGKDVELRCDPISGHTALYWYRQSLGQGLEFLIYFQGNSAPDKSGLPSDRFSAERTGGSVSTLTIQRTQQEDSAVYLCASSLGSPGQRRPSPLHFGNGTRLTVT.

The chain combines TRBV5-4 with TRBJ2-3, with D perhaps matching TRBD1 (6 bases). The germline gives CDR1 SGHNT, CDR2 YYREEE (reference sequence). This CDR3 has 14 amino acids. The V end was cut by 4 bases, the J end by 4 bases, with 13 bases between. Here the CDR3 DNA reads TGTGCCAGCAGCCTAGAGCCAGGGGCAGATACGCAGTATTTT. It yields the protein CASSLEPGADTQYF. Full variable domain (remainder filled in from reference TRBV5-4 and TRBJ2-3): ETGVTQSPTHLIKTRGQQVTLRCSSQSGHNTVSWYQQALGQGPQFIFQYYREEENGRGNFPPRFSGLQFPNYSSELNVNALELDDSALYLCASSLEPGADTQYFGPGTRLTVL.

This chain joins TRBV7-6 and TRBJ2-7, with D possibly being TRBD2 (6 bases). The CDR3 runs to 14 residues. V was trimmed by 1 base and J by 5 bases, leaving 12 bases between them. Per the germline V gene, CDR1 is SGHVS and CDR2 is FNYEAQ. The DNA of the CDR3 is TGTGCCAGCAGCTTAGTGGTCGGCGGGGACGAGCAGTACTTC. It yields the protein CASSLVVGGDEQYF. Drawing the rest from reference TRBV7-6 and TRBJ2-7, the complete variable domain is GAGVSQSPRYKVTKRGQDVALRCDPISGHVSLYWYRQALGQGPEFLTYFNYEAQQDKSGLPNDRFSAERPEGSISTLTIQRTEQRDSAMYRCASSLVVGGDEQYFGPGTRLTVT.

This clone turned up a few times. The chain uses TRBV18 and TRBJ2-5; TRBD1 aligns across 9 bases. V dropped 5 bases and J dropped 2; count of bases not matched to a gene: 3. CDR3 length: 14 amino acids. Per the germline V gene, CDR1 is KGHSH and CDR2 is LQKENI. CDR3 protein: CASSRTGAQETQYF. As DNA, the CDR3 is TGTGCCAGCTCAAGGACAGGGGCTCAAGAGACCCAGTACTTC.

The chain combines TRBV4-2 with TRBJ1-4; a possible D gene is TRBD1 (5 bases). This CDR3 spans 14 amino acids. The ends were cut back, 0 bases at V and 9 bases at J, with 11 bases in the middle. Germline V gene sequence: CDR1 LGHNA, CDR2 YNFKEQ. CDR3 coding DNA: TGTGCCAGCAGCCAAGACGGGGGAATGAAAAAACTGTTTTTT. Protein: CASSQDGGMKKLFF.

The chain links TRBV2 to TRBJ1-1; D gene unclear. There are 13 residues in the CDR3. V lost 4 bases and J lost 4, with 10 bases in between. Germline CDR1 and CDR2: SNHLY and FYNNEI. This CDR3 reads CASSVKRATEAFF. The CDR3 region has the DNA TGTGCCAGCAGTGTAAAGCGGGCCACTGAAGCTTTCTTT.

The J gene is TRBJ2-6, the V gene TRBV7-2, with 8 positions matching TRBD1. After removal of 5 bases from V and 1 base from J, the junction contained 10 bases not matched to a gene. CDR1 and CDR2 from the germline V gene are SGHTA and FQGNSA. CDR3 length: 18 residues. The CDR3 nucleotides are TGTGCCAGCAGCCAGGGGCAGGGGGCGATTTCTGGGGCCAACGTCCTGACTTTC. It yields the protein CASSQGQGAISGANVLTF.